One T cell receptor beta chain is described in this entry. As processed by the authors: Amplification with reference gene primers provided the estimates of nucleated cell counts. Libraries were prepared by immunoSEQ multiplex PCR; TCRdb keeps only in-frame clonotypes and omits some of them. V, J and clone size reflect that table, while D and trimming were determined from the DNA. The sample records about 130,000 clones, around 83% being singletons. The data are from a study of blood T cell repertoires in COVID-19. Study at large: The United States, Italy and Spain were the sources of the acute and convalescent COVID-19 samples. T cells, B-cell-depleted T cells, or PBMCs supplied cDNA or gDNA.

CDR1 SGHRS and CDR2 YFSETQ come from the germline V gene. The V gene end was trimmed by 5 bases and the J gene end by 2 bases; junction bases not matched to a gene: 7. The length of the CDR3 is 15 residues. Sequences were obtained from peripheral blood. The source is an elderly woman with acute or convalescent COVID-19. The chain is built from TRBV5-1 and TRBJ1-3, with TRBD1 identical over 7 bases. CDR3 bases: TGCGCCAGCAGGCCTCTGACAGGGACTGGAAACACCATATATTTT. Translating it yields CASRPLTGTGNTIYF.